This T cell receptor (beta chain) was documented in a study of shared clonotypes between healthy human individuals. Assay used: immunoSEQ multiplex PCR; TCRdb lists only in-frame clones, some missing. The data hold 2,500,000 or so clones, with around nine tenths observed a single time. Germline values: CDR1 MNHNS, CDR2 SASEGT. V trimming: 3 bases; J trimming: 2 bases; junction bases outside the gene matches: 9. The CDR3 sequence is 16 residues long. The clonotype comes from a man younger than 35 in good health. The sample comprised naive CD4+ T cells sorted from blood. Described subset: CD45RA+ positively selected. The chain couples TRBV6-1 to TRBJ2-5, with 7 bases fitting TRBD1. DNA for the CDR3: TGTGCCAGCAGTGATAGACAGGGTGGTTGGCAAGAGACCCAGTACTTC. It specifies CASSDRQGGWQETQYF.